Listed here are 16 T cell receptor beta chains from one sample, sequenced in a study of blood T cells in healthy people across ages. Sample-barcoded 5' priming and a J-beta primer mix drove a second PCR of roughly 7 to 11 cycles. TCRdb re-called the 5' RACE reads through MiXCR, storing one row per CDR3 protein. The sample lists about 1.7 million distinct CDR3 sequences, 28% occurring once. Sequencing used blood. The receptors shown here come from a woman in her twenties or thirties in good health.

This clonotype has more than one count but fewer than ten. This chain connects TRBV12-3 or TRBV12-4 to TRBJ2-2; unclear D gene. V was cut by 7 bases and J by 5 bases, with 5 bases left in between. The length of the CDR3 is 11 residues. CDR3 in amino acids: CASTETGELFF. The CDR3, as DNA: TGTGCCAGCACCGAGACCGGGGAGCTGTTTTTT.

The table lists this clonotype with many counts. The rearrangement links TRBV20-1 to TRBJ1-2, with D perhaps TRBD1 (5 bases). The CDR3 spans 12 residues. Germline CDR1 reads DFQATT; CDR2 reads SNEGSKA (reference sequence). Between the trimmed V and J ends, which lost 6 bases and 4 bases, there was a span of 12 bases. The CDR3 DNA follows: TGCAGTGCCGGTGCAGGGCCCTATGGCTACACCTTC. Amino acid sequence: CSAGAGPYGYTF.

The chain carries TRBV10-3 and TRBJ2-5, with a tentative D call TRBD1 (6 bases). Germline CDR1 ENHRY, CDR2 SYGVKD. The CDR3 runs 13 residues. Deletions cut 6 bases from V and 4 bases from J, with 12 bases between. The CDR3 nucleotides read TGTGCCATCAGGCAGGGGCCAGGAGAGACCCAGTACTTC. It specifies CAIRQGPGETQYF.

The chain employs TRBV11-2 and TRBJ1-1; tentative D call: TRBD1 (6 bases). CDR1 SGHAT and CDR2 FQNNGV come from the germline V gene. V was cut by 5 bases and J by 5 bases, with 21 bases left in between. This CDR3 has 16 residues. Here the CDR3 reads CASSTRGSGQSTEAFF. In DNA form, the CDR3 reads TGTGCCAGCAGCACAAGGGGCTCGGGACAATCTACTGAAGCTTTCTTT.

The chain combines TRBV28 with TRBJ2-1; possible D gene TRBD2, 6 bases. This CDR3 spans 17 amino acids. Germline loops: CDR1 MDHEN, CDR2 SYDVKM. Trimming took 1 base from V and 2 from J, leaving 15 bases between them. The CDR3 is CASSLSLSGGAYNEQFF. The CDR3 nucleotides are TGTGCCAGCAGTTTATCGCTCTCCGGCGGGGCCTACAATGAGCAGTTCTTC.

The V call is TRBV3-1, the J call TRBJ2-5; weak D call: TRBD2 (6 bases). V lost 6 bases, J lost 2 bases, and 16 bases lay in between. The germline V gene encodes CDR1 LGHDT and CDR2 YNNKEL (reference sequence). This CDR3 is 15 amino acids long. The CDR3 reads CASSPYPTRQETQYF. The CDR3 DNA follows: TGTGCCAGCAGTCCCTACCCGACTAGGCAAGAGACCCAGTACTTC.

This clonotype was observed a handful of times. The gene calls are TRBV6-1 and TRBJ2-6; D call uncertain. The germline CDR1 and CDR2 sequences are MNHNS and SASEGT. This CDR3 is 10 amino acids long. With 8 bases removed from V and 6 bases from J, the gap between germline ends came to 2 bases. DNA of the CDR3: TGTGCCAGCGTGGCCAACGTCCTGACTTTC. This encodes CASVANVLTF.

The chain recombines TRBV9 with TRBJ1-1; D perhaps matches TRBD1 (6 bases). Between the trimmed V and J ends, which lost 2 bases and 1 base, there was a span of 15 bases. Germline V lookup: CDR1 SGDLS, CDR2 YYNGEE. The CDR3 runs 16 residues. The CDR3 loop reads CASSVSGAPGNTEAFF. CDR3 sequence (DNA): TGTGCCAGCAGCGTTTCAGGGGCGCCGGGGAACACTGAAGCTTTCTTT.

J is TRBJ1-2 and V is TRBV12-3 or TRBV12-4; TRBD1 aligns across 10 bases. Unmatched junction bases numbered 7, after V lost 5 bases and J lost 13 bases. The CDR3 length is 12 residues. CDR3 nucleotide sequence: TGTGCCAGCAGTCCACGGGACAGGGGAGTCACCTTC. As protein: CASSPRDRGVTF.

Regarding this clonotype: With a much larger clone just one base away, this may be a read error. CDR3 DNA sequence: TGTGCCAGCAACCGACAGGACTACTACGAGCAGTACTTC. Encoded protein: CASNRQDYYEQYF. The V call is TRBV3-1, the J call TRBJ2-7; D might be TRBD1 or TRBD2, each matching 6 bases. The germline gives CDR1 LGHDT, CDR2 YNNKEL (reference sequence). CDR3 size: 13 residues. V lost 7 bases and J 3 bases, leaving 13 bases between the germline ends.

Comment on this clonotype: A single base separates this from a much larger clone, so it may be a read error. The chain employs TRBV6-5 and TRBJ2-7, with D maybe TRBD2 (5 bases). Trimming cost V 6 bases and J 0 bases, with 15 bases left between them. Per the germline V gene, CDR1 is MNHEY and CDR2 is SVGAGI. This CDR3 spans 15 amino acids. CDR3 residues: CASSQDFPSSYEQYF. In DNA, the CDR3 is TGTGCCAGCAGCCAGGACTTTCCTAGCTCCTACGAGCAGTACTTC.

V usage is TRBV9 and J usage is TRBJ2-3, with 8 bases lining up with TRBD1. V lost 3 bases, J lost 1 base, and 7 bases stayed unmatched. The germline CDR1 and CDR2 sequences are SGDLS and YYNGEE. There are 16 residues in the CDR3. Written as DNA, the CDR3 is TGTGCCAGCAGCGCAGCCGACAGGGGCGGCACAGATACGCAGTATTTT. Translation: CASSAADRGGTDTQYF.

This clonotype turned up a few times. The rearrangement links TRBV28 to TRBJ2-7; the D gene could be TRBD1 or TRBD2 (5 bases each). This CDR3 comprises 14 residues. Trimming cost V 8 bases and J 0 bases, with 14 bases left between them. Germline loops: CDR1 MDHEN, CDR2 SYDVKM. The CDR3 spells CASPPAGSSYEQYF. In DNA, the CDR3 is TGTGCCAGCCCTCCCGCAGGGAGCTCCTACGAGCAGTACTTC. The full variable domain, with the rest looked up from reference TRBV28 and TRBJ2-7, is DVKVTQSSRYLVKRTGEKVFLECVQDMDHENMFWYRQDPGLGLRLIYFSYDVKMKEKGDIPEGYSVSREKKERFSLILESASTNQTSMYLCASPPAGSSYEQYFGPGTRLTVT.

The chain employs TRBV10-2 and TRBJ1-5; D is ambiguous. Trimming removed 4 bases from V and 6 bases from J, with 10 bases in between. Germline-derived CDR1 and CDR2 are WSHSY and SAAADI. The length of the CDR3 is 13 residues. CDR3 DNA: TGCGCCAGCAGTGGGTGGGCAGCTCAGCCCCAGCATTTT. This translates into CASSGWAAQPQHF.

This chain connects TRBV6-6 to TRBJ2-7; 7 positions agree with TRBD1. Germline trimming cut 6 bases from V and 6 bases from J; bases unmatched to any gene: 11. The length of the CDR3 is 14 residues. Germline V gene sequence: CDR1 MNHNY, CDR2 SVGAGI (reference sequence). The CDR3 here is CASSSGTAIGEQYF. The CDR3 coding sequence is TGTGCCAGCAGCTCCGGGACAGCCATTGGCGAGCAGTACTTC.

The chain's CDR3 is CATKQGNEQFF. CDR3 in DNA: TGTGCCACCAAACAGGGGAATGAGCAGTTCTTC. The J gene is TRBJ2-1, the V gene TRBV6-1; 7 nucleotides agree with TRBD1. V gave up 10 bases and J gave up 7 bases; unmatched junction bases: 4. CDR3 length: 11 amino acids. Germline V CDR1 and CDR2: MNHNS, SASEGT.